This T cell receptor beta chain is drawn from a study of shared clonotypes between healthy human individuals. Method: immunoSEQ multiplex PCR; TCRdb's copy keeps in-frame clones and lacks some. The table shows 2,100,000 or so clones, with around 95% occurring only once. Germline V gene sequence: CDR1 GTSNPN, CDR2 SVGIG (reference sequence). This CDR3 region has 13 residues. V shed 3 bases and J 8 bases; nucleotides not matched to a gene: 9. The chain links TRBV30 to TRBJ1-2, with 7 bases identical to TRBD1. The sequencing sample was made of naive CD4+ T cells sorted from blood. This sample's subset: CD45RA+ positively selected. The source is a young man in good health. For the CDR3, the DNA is TGTGCCTGGAGCCCAGGGGGAACTAAGGGCTACACCTTC. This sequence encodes CAWSPGGTKGYTF.